The subject of this entry is one T cell receptor (beta chain). As yet, its antigen is unknown. Germline V CDR1 and CDR2: MNHEY, SVGAGI. V gave up 0 bases and J gave up 7 bases, with 12 bases separating them. This CDR3 region has 14 residues. The data belong to a study of T-cell reconstitution after alpha-beta-depleted transplantation in children. Study-level points and caveats: Roughly two months post-transplant, alpha-beta T cells reportedly originated from several hundred graft clones that had expanded.

Unique molecular identifiers were incorporated during preparation of the TCRbeta library. TCRdb independently ran MiXCR on the PCR reads; one entry per CDR3 protein. The table lists around 600,000 distinct CDR3 sequences, about 21% of them singletons, with roughly 13% in the top ten. The chain combines TRBV6-5 with TRBJ1-2; D is undetermined. The clonotype originates from a boy in the first two years of life who had a stem cell transplant for acute myeloid leukemia, so the T cells may come from the graft donor. The sample consisted of PBMCs, mostly from graft donor cells, taken 360 days after TCRalphabeta/CD19-depleted stem cell transplant. In DNA, the CDR3 is TGTGCCAGCAGTTACTCTGGATTTGCGATTGGCTACACCTTC. Residues: CASSYSGFAIGYTF.